The T cell receptor beta chain described here comes from a study of long-term antiretroviral therapy in people with HIV. Study observations and caveats: Diversity went up after ART and still fell short of transplant donor controls.

The CDR3 spans 15 residues. Germline CDR1 is PRHDT and CDR2 is FYEKMQ (reference sequence). V was clipped by 5 bases and J by 3 bases, with 16 bases between them. On this clone: The target antigen is unknown.

It was version v3.0 of the immunoSEQ assay that was run at survey level. Only in-frame clones appear in the TCRdb table, and some are missing; sequencing was by immunoSEQ multiplex PCR. The sample shows about 24,000 clones, around 83% of them seen only once. The chain joins TRBV13 to TRBJ1-2; tentative D call: TRBD1 (5 bases). This TCR was sampled from a man aged 50 to 59 with HIV. Here the sequenced sample was unsorted PBMCs, taken 0.4 years after starting antiretroviral therapy. The CDR3 DNA follows: TGTGCCAGCAGCGATAGCCTACAGGTTTACTATGGCTACACCTTC. This encodes CASSDSLQVYYGYTF.